These 3 T cell receptor beta chains originate from one sample sequenced in a study of blood T cell repertoires in COVID-19 (dated by TCRdb to about 2020). Library generation was performed with the immunoSEQ multiplex PCR assay. TCRdb provides this immuneACCESS table in a form limited to in-frame rearrangements. Some clones are lacking; in checked studies, under half of them reflect an unresolved V gene, and why the rest are absent is not known. The sample table lists 200,000 to 250,000 clones, approximately 90% of them with a count of one. About 4% of the sample is in the top ten clones. Sequenced: PBMCs or T cells enriched from blood (not recorded which). The receptors were sampled from a woman aged 25 to 39 who had recovered from COVID-19.

This chain connects TRBV19 to TRBJ2-2, with TRBD2 matching 12 bases. From germline, CDR1 is LNHDA and CDR2 SQIVND (reference sequence). Unmatched junction bases numbered 10, after V lost 6 bases and J lost 5 bases. This CDR3 is built from 17 residues. The DNA for the CDR3 is TGTGCCAGTAGGTTCCCGACTAGCGGGAGTTGGACCGGGGAGCTGTTTTTT. Residues: CASRFPTSGSWTGELFF.

This chain connects TRBV12-3 or TRBV12-4 to TRBJ1-1; no firm D call. V dropped 10 bases and J dropped 4 bases, with 16 bases sitting between them. CDR3 size: 13 residues. CDR3 sequence: CATAYYPGTEAFF. CDR3 bases: TGTGCCACCGCCTACTATCCCGGCACTGAAGCTTTCTTT.

The rearrangement links TRBV1 to TRBJ2-7; TRBD2, the table's D call, lacks a check against the DNA. TRBV1 is described as a pseudogene. CDR3 length: 15 residues. This chain's CDR3 is CTSSQDWDSPYEQYF. For the CDR3, the DNA is TGCACCAGCAGCCAAGATTGGGACTCACCCTACGAGCAGTACTTC.